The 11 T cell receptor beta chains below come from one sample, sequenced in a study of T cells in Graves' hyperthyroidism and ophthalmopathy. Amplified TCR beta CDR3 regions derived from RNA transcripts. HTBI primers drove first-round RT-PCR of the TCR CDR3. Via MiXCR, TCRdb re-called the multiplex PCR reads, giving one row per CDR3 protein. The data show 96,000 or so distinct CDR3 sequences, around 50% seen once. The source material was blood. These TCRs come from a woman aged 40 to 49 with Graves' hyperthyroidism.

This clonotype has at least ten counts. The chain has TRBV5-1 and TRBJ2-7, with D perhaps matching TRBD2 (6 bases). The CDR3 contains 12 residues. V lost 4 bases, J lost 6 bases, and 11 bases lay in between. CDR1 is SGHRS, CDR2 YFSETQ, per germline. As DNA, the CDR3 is TGCGCCAGCAGCACGTACGGGGGCGAGCAGTACTTC. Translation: CASSTYGGEQYF.

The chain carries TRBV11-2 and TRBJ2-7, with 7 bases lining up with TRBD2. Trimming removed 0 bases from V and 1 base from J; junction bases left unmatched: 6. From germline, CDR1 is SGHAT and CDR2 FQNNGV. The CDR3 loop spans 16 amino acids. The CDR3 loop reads CASSLDSGGISYEQYF. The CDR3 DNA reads TGTGCCAGCAGCTTAGACTCGGGAGGTATATCCTACGAGCAGTACTTC.

CDR3 residues: CASSYGQGQPQHF. CDR3 in DNA: TGTGCCAGCAGTTACGGGCAGGGGCAGCCCCAGCATTTT. The rearrangement joins TRBV6-6 to TRBJ1-5; D perhaps matches TRBD1 (6 bases). Germline V CDR1 and CDR2: MNHNY, SVGAGI (reference sequence). The CDR3 is 13 amino acids. The germline V and J ends were trimmed by 2 bases and 7 bases, with 9 bases remaining between them.

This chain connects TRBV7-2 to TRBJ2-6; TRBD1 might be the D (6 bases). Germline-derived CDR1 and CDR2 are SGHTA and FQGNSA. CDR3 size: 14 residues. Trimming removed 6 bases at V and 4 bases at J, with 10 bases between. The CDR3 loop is CASSPGTGANVLTF. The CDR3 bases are TGTGCCAGCAGTCCCGGGACAGGGGCCAACGTCCTGACTTTC.

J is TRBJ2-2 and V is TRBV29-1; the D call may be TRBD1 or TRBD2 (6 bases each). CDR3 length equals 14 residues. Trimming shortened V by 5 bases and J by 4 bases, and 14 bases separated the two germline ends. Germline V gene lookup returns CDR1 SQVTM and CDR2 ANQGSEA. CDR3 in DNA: TGCAGCGTTAGCCGGGGGCCGGGCACCGGGGAGCTGTTTTTT. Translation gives CSVSRGPGTGELFF.

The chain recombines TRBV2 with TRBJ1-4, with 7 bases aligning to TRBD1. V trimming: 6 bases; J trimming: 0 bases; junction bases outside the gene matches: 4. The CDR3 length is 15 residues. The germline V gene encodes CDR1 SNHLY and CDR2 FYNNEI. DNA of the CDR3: TGTGCCAGCAGAGCCGGGACAGCAACTAATGAAAAACTGTTTTTT. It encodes CASRAGTATNEKLFF.

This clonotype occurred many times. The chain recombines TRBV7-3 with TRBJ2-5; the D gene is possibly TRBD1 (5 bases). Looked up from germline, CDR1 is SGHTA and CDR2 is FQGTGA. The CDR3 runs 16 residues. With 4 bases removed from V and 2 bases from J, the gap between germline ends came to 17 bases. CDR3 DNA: TGTGCCAGCAGCTATTCCATGACAGTAACGCAAGAGACCCAGTACTTC. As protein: CASSYSMTVTQETQYF.

The DNA for the CDR3 is TGTGCCAGCAGCACCAGTTCGACAGGCAGAACCTCAGATACGCAGTATTTT. It yields the protein CASSTSSTGRTSDTQYF. The chain links TRBV7-8 to TRBJ2-3, with D possibly TRBD1 on 6 matching bases. The CDR3 spans 17 residues. Trimming removed 5 bases from V and 4 bases from J, with 22 bases in between. The germline gives CDR1 SGHVS, CDR2 FQNEAQ.

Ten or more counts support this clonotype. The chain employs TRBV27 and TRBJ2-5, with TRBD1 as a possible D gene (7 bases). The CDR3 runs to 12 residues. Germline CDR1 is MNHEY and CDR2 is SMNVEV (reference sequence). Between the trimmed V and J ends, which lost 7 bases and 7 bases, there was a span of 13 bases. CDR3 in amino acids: CASTSQGGTQYF. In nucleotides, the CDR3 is TGTGCCAGCACCTCTCAGGGGGGGACCCAGTACTTC.

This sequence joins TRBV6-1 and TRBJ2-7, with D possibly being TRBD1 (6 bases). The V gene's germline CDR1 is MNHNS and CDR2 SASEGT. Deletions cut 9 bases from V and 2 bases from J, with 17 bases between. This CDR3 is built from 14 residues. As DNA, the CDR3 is TGTGCCAGTAGCCTAACAGGGAACCCCTACGAGCAGTACTTC. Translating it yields CASSLTGNPYEQYF.

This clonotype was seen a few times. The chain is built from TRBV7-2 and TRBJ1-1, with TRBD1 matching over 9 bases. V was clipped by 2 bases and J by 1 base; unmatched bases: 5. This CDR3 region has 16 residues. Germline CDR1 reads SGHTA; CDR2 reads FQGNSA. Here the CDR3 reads CASSLYWGQGNTEAFF. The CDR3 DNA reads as TGTGCCAGCAGCTTATATTGGGGACAGGGGAACACTGAAGCTTTCTTT.